Below, one T cell receptor (beta chain) is given with its context. Its specificity is unknown. These data belong to a study of long-term antiretroviral therapy in people with HIV. Study-wide background: Earliest sampling preceded the 2015 immediate-ART recommendation by about a decade. Findings and caveats of the study: Narrower CDR3 length ranges marked HIV repertoires relative to controls. The study collected blood between about 2004 and 2017, possibly under older ART regimens.

The libraries were made with immunoSEQ v3.0 at survey level. Assay: immunoSEQ multiplex PCR; the TCRdb copy retains only in-frame clones and omits some. The sample includes about 18,000 clones, 76% seen only once; the top ten take 13% to 15%. Every one of the donors gave at least one pre-ART PBMC sample and at least two post-ART PBMC samples. The specimen was unsorted PBMCs, collected 0.5 years before starting antiretroviral therapy. The origin of this receptor is a woman in her fifties or sixties with HIV.

CDR3 nucleotide sequence: TGTGCCAGCATGGTCAGCGGAGCGGAGGGTCGGGAGCAGTACTTC. It specifies CASMVSGAEGREQYF. This chain uses TRBV25-1 with TRBJ2-7; perhaps TRBD2 as D (6 bases). CDR1 is MGHDK, CDR2 SYGVNS, per germline. V was trimmed by 7 bases and J by 7 bases, leaving 23 bases between them. CDR3 length: 15 residues.